Below are 24 T cell receptor beta chains sequenced from a single sample in a study of blood T cell repertoires in COVID-19. The protocol was immunoSEQ multiplex PCR, while the TCRdb copy is restricted to in-frame clones and leaves out a portion. Of more than 200,000 clones detected, more than 80% appear once; the ten largest clones hold 1.8%. Sequencing was done on a sample of PBMCs or T cells enriched from blood (not recorded which). Receptor source: a man aged 55-75 years who had recovered from COVID-19.

The rearrangement uses TRBV19 and TRBJ1-1, with a tentative D call TRBD1 (5 bases). Trimming took 0 bases from V and 5 from J, leaving 19 bases between them. Germline V lookup: CDR1 LNHDA, CDR2 SQIVND (reference sequence). CDR3 size: 17 residues. CDR3 bases: TGTGCCAGTAGTATAGATAGTTGGGCCCCAGGGTTGACTGAAGCTTTCTTT. Protein: CASSIDSWAPGLTEAFF.

Points on this clone: Additional DNA sequences in this sample encode the identical CDR3. The chain recombines TRBV5-1 with TRBJ2-2, with D possibly being TRBD1 (7 bases). The CDR3 length is 15 residues. With 0 bases removed from V and 5 bases from J, the gap between germline ends came to 11 bases. CDR1 is SGHRS, CDR2 YFSETQ, per germline. The CDR3 bases are TGCGCCAGCAGCTTGGTTCAGGGGGGAACCGGGGAGCTGTTTTTT. Protein product: CASSLVQGGTGELFF.

The J gene is TRBJ1-3, the V gene TRBV6-5, with a weak D call TRBD1 (5 bases). Per germline, CDR1 MNHEY and CDR2 SVGAGI. The length of the CDR3 is 16 residues. Trimming removed 0 bases at V and 2 bases at J, with 11 bases between. This CDR3 is CASSYSSSGAGNTIYF. CDR3 sequence (DNA): TGTGCCAGCAGTTACTCATCTTCGGGGGCTGGAAACACCATATATTTT.

The V call is TRBV7-9, the J call TRBJ1-4; D is unclear. V dropped 2 bases and J dropped 7 bases, with 17 bases sitting between them. Germline CDR1 is SEHNR and CDR2 is FQNEAQ (reference sequence). The CDR3 runs to 16 residues. CDR3 DNA: TGTGCCAGCAGCTTAATCTTGTCAGGCGCTGGTGAAAAACTGTTTTTT. Protein product: CASSLILSGAGEKLFF.

The rearrangement uses TRBV2 and TRBJ2-7; 8 nucleotides align to TRBD2. The CDR3 is 16 residues long. Trimming removed 3 bases from V and 0 bases from J; junction bases left unmatched: 7. Germline assignment: CDR1 SNHLY and CDR2 FYNNEI. The CDR3 coding sequence is TGTGCCAGCAGTGACCCAAAGCGGGGGTCCTCCTACGAGCAGTACTTC. Its translation is CASSDPKRGSSYEQYF.

As concerns this clone: One junction end does not reproduce the germline sequence, and a read error may be involved. V is TRBV6-5 and J is TRBJ1-6, with D possibly being TRBD1 (6 bases). This CDR3 has 15 amino acids. Germline V CDR1 and CDR2: MNHEY, SVGAGI. The CDR3 region has the DNA TGTGCCAGCAGTAGGACGGGGGGCTCTAATTCATCCCTCCACTTT. As protein: CASSRTGGSNSSLHF.

This clone appeared a single time. The chain has TRBV20-1 and TRBJ2-5; TRBD1 matches at 11 bases. The CDR3 is 15 residues long. Per germline, CDR1 DFQATT and CDR2 SNEGSKA (reference sequence). The J segment lost 4 bases and the V segment lost 3 bases, leaving 7 bases of the junction unmatched. The DNA of the CDR3 is TGCAGTGCTAGTGAAACCGGGACAGGGGGAGAGACCCAGTACTTC. Amino acid sequence: CSASETGTGGETQYF.

The chain uses TRBV27 and TRBJ1-1; no clear D gene. The CDR3 contains 13 residues. V shed 2 bases and J shed 1 base, with 5 bases lying between them. Germline CDR1 is MNHEY and CDR2 is SMNVEV (reference sequence). CDR3: CASSLLRNTEAFF. The CDR3 nucleotides read TGTGCCAGCAGTTTACTGAGGAACACTGAAGCTTTCTTT.

V usage is TRBV13 and J usage is TRBJ1-1; no definite D call. From germline, CDR1 is PRHDT and CDR2 FYEKMQ (reference sequence). V shed 5 bases and J shed 2 bases, with 9 bases lying between them. The CDR3 contains 13 residues. CDR3 DNA: TGTGCCAGCAGCCAACGGGTAAACACTGAAGCTTTCTTT. Translating it yields CASSQRVNTEAFF.

This rearrangement joins TRBV12-3 or TRBV12-4 to TRBJ2-5, with 8 nucleotides matching TRBD1. CDR3 length: 12 residues. V dropped 5 bases and J dropped 5; count of bases not matched to a gene: 1. The chain's CDR3 is CASSRQGETQYF. In DNA, the CDR3 is TGTGCCAGCAGTAGACAGGGGGAGACCCAGTACTTC.

The chain employs TRBV5-1 and TRBJ2-5, with D hard to call. CDR1 is SGHRS and CDR2 is YFSETQ in the germline V gene. Trimming stripped 1 base from V and 4 bases from J, with 14 bases between. This CDR3 is built from 15 residues. In nucleotides, the CDR3 is TGCGCCAGCAGCTTGTCAGTGCAGGCCCCAGAGACCCAGTACTTC. This translates into CASSLSVQAPETQYF.

The CDR3 bases are TGTGCCAGCAGCCCCGGAGGCAGCCTGCCCTACGAGCAGTACTTC. It encodes CASSPGGSLPYEQYF. The chain links TRBV27 to TRBJ2-7; maybe TRBD2 (5 bases). The germline V gene encodes CDR1 MNHEY and CDR2 SMNVEV (reference sequence). The CDR3 covers 15 residues. The V end was cut by 6 bases, the J end by 2 bases, with 17 bases between.

This clone is a singleton in its sample. The chain links TRBV27 to TRBJ2-5; D might be TRBD2 (6 bases). Per the germline V gene, CDR1 is MNHEY and CDR2 is SMNVEV (reference sequence). Trimming took 3 bases from V and 4 from J, leaving 21 bases between them. There are 17 residues in the CDR3. The CDR3 loop is CASSFRPPVAVGETQYF. The CDR3, as DNA: TGTGCCAGCAGTTTCCGGCCCCCAGTAGCGGTAGGAGAGACCCAGTACTTC.

The sample holds one count of this clone. The sample contains more than one DNA sequence encoding this CDR3. V is TRBV12-3 or TRBV12-4 and J is TRBJ1-2; D may be TRBD1 (6 bases). Trimming cost V 6 bases and J 2 bases, with 10 bases left between them. The CDR3 length is 13 residues. The CDR3: CASSPGQNYGYTF. CDR3 DNA sequence: TGTGCCAGCAGCCCCGGACAGAACTATGGCTACACCTTC.

V and J are TRBV5-1 and TRBJ2-2, with D possibly TRBD2 on 6 matching bases. The CDR3 runs to 14 residues. Trimming took 5 bases from V and 7 from J, leaving 15 bases between them. CDR1 is SGHRS, CDR2 YFSETQ, per germline. The CDR3 sequence: CASREGTTDGELFF. For the CDR3, the DNA is TGCGCCAGCAGGGAGGGGACCACCGACGGGGAGCTGTTTTTT.

The chain joins TRBV6-2 or TRBV6-3 to TRBJ2-2, with D maybe TRBD1 (6 bases). This CDR3 spans 16 amino acids. Germline V CDR1 and CDR2: MNHEY, SVGEGT. Trimming left V 3 bases short and J 7 bases short, with 18 bases between. The CDR3 region has the DNA TGTGCCAGCAGTTATCTAGGTGTGGGGGCGTTCGGGGAGCTGTTTTTT. Its protein product is CASSYLGVGAFGELFF.

CDR3 coding DNA: TGTGCCAGCCGCGGCGACAGTTTCTATGGCTACACCTTC. This gives the protein CASRGDSFYGYTF. This chain joins TRBV27 and TRBJ1-2; D is perhaps TRBD1 (5 bases). V was trimmed by 8 bases and J by 4 bases, leaving 14 bases between them. The CDR3 contains 13 residues. CDR1 and CDR2 from the germline V gene are MNHEY and SMNVEV (reference sequence).

The J gene is TRBJ2-2, the V gene TRBV18, with a weak D call TRBD1 (6 bases). The CDR3 runs 16 residues. Germline assignment: CDR1 KGHSH and CDR2 LQKENI. V gave up 5 bases and J gave up 1 base, with 14 bases separating them. DNA for the CDR3: TGTGCCAGCTCAACAGGGACCGAAAAGAACACCGGGGAGCTGTTTTTT. Amino acids: CASSTGTEKNTGELFF.

The chain recombines TRBV6-5 with TRBJ1-1; a weak D match, TRBD1 (5 bases). The CDR3 runs to 15 residues. V gave up 7 bases and J gave up 1 base, with 16 bases separating them. Germline lookup yields CDR1 MNHEY and CDR2 SVGAGI. The CDR3 here is CASTKGGARNTEAFF. The CDR3 coding sequence is TGTGCCAGCACCAAAGGAGGGGCCAGGAACACTGAAGCTTTCTTT.

This rearrangement joins TRBV7-9 to TRBJ1-1, with D possibly matching TRBD1 (5 bases). The CDR3 sequence is 12 residues long. Per the germline V gene, CDR1 is SEHNR and CDR2 is FQNEAQ (reference sequence). V was trimmed by 7 bases and J by 11 bases, leaving 17 bases between them. The CDR3: CASTLEPGGAFF. As DNA, the CDR3 is TGTGCCAGCACCCTGGAGCCCGGGGGGGCTTTCTTT.

This chain's CDR3 is CASSYLTPYQGLFF. Written as DNA, the CDR3 is TGTGCCAGCAGTTATCTCACACCTTACCAGGGGCTGTTTTTT. The chain combines TRBV6-2 or TRBV6-3 with TRBJ2-2; tentative D call: TRBD1 (5 bases). This CDR3 comprises 14 residues. CDR1 is MNHEY, CDR2 SVGEGT, per germline. Trimming left V 3 bases short and J 13 bases short, with 18 bases between.

This clone was picked up one time. V is TRBV11-3 and J is TRBJ1-1, with D perhaps matching TRBD1 (5 bases). This CDR3 is built from 15 residues. CDR1 SGHNT and CDR2 YENEEA come from the germline V gene. Trimming took off 1 base at V and 11 bases at J, with 20 bases between the two ends. CDR3 sequence reads: CASSLVSAGSRRAFF. CDR3 sequence (DNA): TGTGCCAGCAGCTTAGTAAGTGCAGGGTCTCGGCGGGCTTTCTTT.

This clone has just a few counts. The gene calls are TRBV24-1 and TRBJ2-7; tentatively, D is TRBD1 (6 bases). Germline V lookup: CDR1 KGHDR, CDR2 SFDVKD. V gave up 11 bases and J gave up 4 bases, with 20 bases separating them. The CDR3 runs to 14 residues. This chain's CDR3 is CAIDRWGKRYEQYF. The CDR3 DNA follows: TGTGCCATTGACAGGTGGGGGAAGAGGTACGAGCAGTACTTC.

The gene calls are TRBV9 and TRBJ1-3; no clear D. CDR3 length: 15 residues. V was trimmed by 4 bases and J by 0 bases, leaving 11 bases between them. In germline, CDR1 is SGDLS, CDR2 YYNGEE. CDR3 in DNA: TGTGCCAGCAGCCACGGAGGGCCCTCTGGAAACACCATATATTTT. It is translated as CASSHGGPSGNTIYF.